These 23 T cell receptor beta chains were sequenced from one sample in a study of blood T cells in healthy people across ages. Next came a second PCR, run for about 6 to 11 cycles, which used a sample-barcoded 5' primer along with a J-beta primer mix. TCRdb independently ran MiXCR on the 5' RACE reads; one entry per CDR3 protein. The sample holds around 2 million distinct CDR3 sequences, about two fifths seen once. The sequencing input was blood. The receptor set was obtained from a human donor in good health.

The gene calls are TRBV5-5 and TRBJ2-1; D is unclear. The germline V gene encodes CDR1 SGHKS and CDR2 YYEKEE (reference sequence). Trimming shortened V by 0 bases and J by 5 bases, and 12 bases separated the two germline ends. CDR3 length: 15 residues. In DNA form, the CDR3 reads TGTGCCAGCAGCTTGGGAGCAACACCGCACAATGAGCAGTTCTTC. This encodes CASSLGATPHNEQFF.

The chain recombines TRBV7-9 with TRBJ2-7, with D perhaps matching TRBD1 (6 bases). This CDR3 is 16 amino acids long. CDR1 SEHNR and CDR2 FQNEAQ come from the germline V gene (reference sequence). The V gene lost 5 bases and the J gene lost 0 bases, with 17 bases spanning the gap. The CDR3 bases are TGTGCCAGCAGCCCGCGGACAGCCTTTATCTCCTACGAGCAGTACTTC. This sequence encodes CASSPRTAFISYEQYF.

The V call is TRBV10-3, the J call TRBJ2-7, with 12 nucleotides matching TRBD2. J gave up 7 bases and V 4 bases, and 8 bases lay outside the gene matches. Germline CDR1 reads ENHRY; CDR2 reads SYGVKD. CDR3 size: 15 residues. This chain's CDR3 is CAISATSGGTNEQYF. The CDR3 DNA is TGTGCCATCAGTGCCACTAGCGGGGGGACCAATGAGCAGTACTTC.

This rearrangement joins TRBV11-2 to TRBJ1-1; D ambiguous. Per the germline V gene, CDR1 is SGHAT and CDR2 is FQNNGV. The CDR3 contains 15 residues. Trimming removed 4 bases from V and 1 base from J, with 13 bases in between. The CDR3 DNA reads TGTGCCAGCAGCTCCCTGGGGTACCGGAACACTGAAGCTTTCTTT. This gives the protein CASSSLGYRNTEAFF. Filled out from reference TRBV11-2 and TRBJ1-1, the complete variable domain reads EAGVAQSPRYKIIEKRQSVAFWCNPISGHATLYWYQQILGQGPKLLIQFQNNGVVDDSQLPKDRFSAERLKGVDSTLKIQPAKLEDSAVYLCASSSLGYRNTEAFFGQGTRLTVV.

This clonotype was recorded a few times. The V and J genes are TRBV3-1 and TRBJ2-1; 10 positions agree with TRBD2. Germline assignment: CDR1 LGHDT and CDR2 YNNKEL (reference sequence). Trimming cost V 1 base and J 8 bases; bases outside gene matches: 5. There are 15 residues in the CDR3. The CDR3 nucleotides read TGTGCCAGCAGCCAAGGTCTAGCGGGGGTAGATGAGCAGTTCTTC. It is translated as CASSQGLAGVDEQFF.

The rearrangement joins TRBV6-2 or TRBV6-3 to TRBJ2-7; TRBD2 aligns across 13 bases. Germline V gene sequence: CDR1 MNHEY, CDR2 SVGEGT. With V trimmed by 6 bases and J by 3 bases, 5 bases remained unmatched. This CDR3 has 15 amino acids. The chain's CDR3 is CASRPTSGGIYEQYF. CDR3 nucleotide sequence: TGTGCCAGCAGGCCGACTAGCGGGGGGATCTACGAGCAGTACTTC.

This clonotype appeared a few times. The chain uses TRBV29-1 and TRBJ2-7; possibly TRBD1 for D (6 bases). The germline V and J ends were trimmed by 7 bases and 5 bases, with 21 bases remaining between them. Per germline, CDR1 SQVTM and CDR2 ANQGSEA. The CDR3 has 14 residues. For the CDR3, the DNA is TGCAGCGCAACACGAACAGGGTTATTTGACGAGCAGTACTTC. Residues: CSATRTGLFDEQYF.

The chain has TRBV29-1 and TRBJ1-4, with D uncertain. This CDR3 comprises 12 residues. CDR1 is SQVTM and CDR2 is ANQGSEA in the germline V gene. Trimming pared 6 bases from V and 4 bases from J, leaving 9 bases between. The CDR3 loop reads CSVETVNEKLFF. As DNA, the CDR3 is TGCAGCGTGGAAACGGTTAATGAAAAACTGTTTTTT. Together with reference TRBV29-1 and TRBJ1-4, the CDR3 gives the full variable domain: SAVISQKPSRDICQRGTSLTIQCQVDSQVTMMFWYRQQPGQSLTLIATANQGSEATYESGFVIDKFPISRPNLTFSTLTVSNMSPEDSSIYLCSVETVNEKLFFGSGTQLSVL.

This clonotype was seen repeatedly, ten times or more. The chain uses TRBV20-1 and TRBJ2-5; D remains ambiguous. The germline gives CDR1 DFQATT, CDR2 SNEGSKA (reference sequence). The V end was cut by 4 bases, the J end by 0 bases, with 12 bases between. The CDR3 extends over 14 amino acids. The CDR3 protein is CSANLWQNQETQYF. As DNA, the CDR3 is TGCAGTGCTAACCTTTGGCAGAACCAAGAGACCCAGTACTTC.

V and J are TRBV20-1 and TRBJ2-6, with 7 positions matching TRBD1. CDR1 is DFQATT, CDR2 SNEGSKA, per germline (reference sequence). V was clipped by 0 bases and J by 2 bases; unmatched bases: 7. This CDR3 comprises 17 residues. CDR3 protein: CSARDDREGAGANVLTF. The CDR3, as DNA: TGCAGTGCTAGAGACGACAGGGAAGGGGCTGGGGCCAACGTCCTGACTTTC.

As to this clonotype: Sequence at one end of the junction differs from germline and may be a read error. The rearrangement uses TRBV18 and TRBJ2-3; unclear D gene. The V gene's germline CDR1 is KGHSH and CDR2 LQKENI. The CDR3 consists of 17 residues. CDR3 DNA: TGTGCCAGCTCGCCACTCATGGTTGGTTCTAGCACAGATACGCAGTATTTT. Its translation: CASSPLMVGSSTDTQYF.

The chain uses TRBV12-3 or TRBV12-4 and TRBJ1-1; 10 nucleotides line up with TRBD1. Trimming cost V 5 bases and J 4 bases; bases outside gene matches: 7. This CDR3 contains 15 residues. CDR3 sequence (DNA): TGTGCCAGCAGTCAGGAGACAGGGGGCTTCACTGAAGCTTTCTTT. Amino acids: CASSQETGGFTEAFF.

The chain is built from TRBV4-1 and TRBJ1-2, with D uncertain. Trimming left V 2 bases short and J 8 bases short, with 18 bases between. CDR1 and CDR2 (germline): MGHRA, YSYEKL. The CDR3 loop spans 15 amino acids. CDR3 sequence reads: CASSQFNSPKRGYTF. CDR3 in DNA: TGCGCCAGCAGCCAATTTAACTCCCCGAAGAGGGGCTACACCTTC.

The V gene is TRBV7-2, the J gene TRBJ1-6; the match to TRBD1 covers 11 bases. V gave up 5 bases and J gave up 9 bases; unmatched junction bases: 6. The CDR3 runs 15 residues. Germline V gene sequence: CDR1 SGHTA, CDR2 FQGNSA. The CDR3 sequence: CASSIMDRGLSPLHF. The CDR3 DNA follows: TGTGCCAGCAGCATAATGGACAGGGGGCTTTCACCCCTCCACTTT.

This clonotype came up a few times. The J gene is TRBJ2-5, the V gene TRBV28, with 8 positions matching TRBD2. Germline CDR1 reads MDHEN; CDR2 reads SYDVKM. With 5 bases clipped from V and 3 bases from J, the junction kept 8 bases outside the gene matches. This CDR3 spans 15 amino acids. CDR3 residues: CASSRGGRQEETQYF. Here the CDR3 DNA reads TGTGCCAGCAGTCGGGGGGGGAGACAGGAAGAGACCCAGTACTTC.

In its sample, this clonotype was seen a few times. V and J are TRBV2 and TRBJ2-3, with D tentatively TRBD1 (5 bases). Germline V gives CDR1 SNHLY, CDR2 FYNNEI. The CDR3 covers 14 residues. V was cut by 6 bases and J by 2 bases, with 12 bases left in between. CDR3: CASRFDRNTDTQYF. CDR3 in DNA: TGTGCCAGCAGGTTCGACAGAAACACAGATACGCAGTATTTT.

The CDR3 DNA reads as TGTGCCAGCAGCTTAGCGAGTCCCCCCACCGGGGAGCTGTTTTTT. Residues: CASSLASPPTGELFF. J is TRBJ2-2 and V is TRBV7-2; the D is unclear. The CDR3 extends over 15 amino acids. V lost 0 bases and J lost 4, with 9 bases in between. Per germline, CDR1 SGHTA and CDR2 FQGNSA.

Only a few counts were recorded for this clonotype. The V gene is TRBV12-3 or TRBV12-4, the J gene TRBJ1-4, with D hard to call. This CDR3 has 14 amino acids. Trimming took off 5 bases at V and 8 bases at J, with 15 bases between the two ends. CDR3 protein: CASSPDITSEKLFF. The CDR3 DNA reads as TGTGCCAGCAGTCCAGACATAACGAGCGAAAAACTGTTTTTT.

V gene TRBV5-1 combines with J gene TRBJ2-6; D gene ambiguous. The CDR3 length is 14 residues. Trimming shortened V by 6 bases and J by 3 bases, and 10 bases separated the two germline ends. Germline assignment: CDR1 SGHRS and CDR2 YFSETQ. The CDR3 loop is CASTRVVGANVLTF. Written as DNA, the CDR3 is TGCGCCAGCACCCGCGTAGTTGGGGCCAACGTCCTGACTTTC.

The rearrangement links TRBV25-1 to TRBJ2-1, with D hard to call. With 5 bases removed from V and 8 bases from J, the gap between germline ends came to 10 bases. CDR3 length equals 12 residues. Germline CDR1 is MGHDK and CDR2 is SYGVNS. The CDR3, as DNA: TGTGCCAGCAGTAGATGGAAGGATGAGCAGTTCTTC. Amino acid sequence: CASSRWKDEQFF.

The chain is built from TRBV29-1 and TRBJ1-1; a possible D gene is TRBD1 (6 bases). Germline V gene data show CDR1 as SQVTM and CDR2 as ANQGSEA. This CDR3 contains 13 residues. With 6 bases removed from V and 4 bases from J, the gap between germline ends came to 15 bases. The CDR3 nucleotides read TGCAGCGTGAGACAGGTTCTGGGCACTGAAGCTTTCTTT. Translating it yields CSVRQVLGTEAFF.

The gene calls are TRBV12-3 or TRBV12-4 and TRBJ2-5; maybe TRBD2 (6 bases). The ends were cut back, 4 bases at V and 2 bases at J, with 14 bases in the middle. There are 15 residues in the CDR3. CDR3 bases: TGTGCCAGCAGTTACCCAGGTCTAGCGCAAGAGACCCAGTACTTC. Its translation: CASSYPGLAQETQYF.

The chain joins TRBV20-1 to TRBJ1-2; D is uncertain. This CDR3 has 16 amino acids. Looked up from germline, CDR1 is DFQATT and CDR2 is SNEGSKA (reference sequence). V was shortened by 6 bases and J by 0 bases, with 20 bases between the two germline ends. The CDR3 DNA sequence: TGCAGTGCCGTCGGTACCGGGTTCTCGTCTAACTATGGCTACACCTTC. This translates into CSAVGTGFSSNYGYTF.